This entry lists 14 T cell receptor beta chains sequenced from one sample in a study of shared T cell receptors in the human thymus. Some clones are missing from TCRdb's copy, which holds only in-frame ones; the method was immunoSEQ multiplex PCR. The table records hundreds of thousands of clones, approximately 80% of them present only once. These same records also appear under a second study, on human thymus T cells.

Material for sequencing was thymocytes. Receptors were obtained from a boy in the first two years of life with a congenital heart defect.

The chain carries TRBV7-7 and TRBJ2-1; TRBD2 matches at 11 bases. This CDR3 has 17 amino acids. CDR1 and CDR2 from the germline V gene are SSHAT and FNYEAQ (reference sequence). V shed 4 bases and J 7 bases; nucleotides not matched to a gene: 12. The DNA for the CDR3 is TGTGCCAGCAGCTACTCACCGGGACTAGCGGCCGGGAATGAGCAGTTCTTC. Translation: CASSYSPGLAAGNEQFF. The variable domain in full, with the rest retrieved from reference TRBV7-7 and TRBJ2-1, is GAGVSQSPRYKVTKRGQDVTLRCDPISSHATLYWYQQALGQGPEFLTYFNYEAQPDKSGLPSDRFSAERPEGSISTLTIQRTEQRDSAMYRCASSYSPGLAAGNEQFFGPGTRLTVL.

DNA for the CDR3: TGTGCCAGCAGGGGGGGTGAAAAACTGTTTTTT. It is translated as CASRGGEKLFF. The chain uses TRBV28 and TRBJ1-4; the D gene is possibly TRBD1 (5 bases). Germline CDR1 is MDHEN and CDR2 is SYDVKM. The CDR3 contains 11 residues. V dropped 6 bases and J dropped 7 bases, with 6 bases sitting between them.

This clone appeared a single time. The CDR3 region is CSASDTLNTEAFF. The CDR3 bases are TGCAGCGCTTCGGACACTTTGAACACTGAAGCTTTCTTT. V and J are TRBV29-1 and TRBJ1-1, with D possibly being TRBD1 (5 bases). V was clipped by 7 bases and J by 0 bases, with 12 bases between them. Per germline, CDR1 SQVTM and CDR2 ANQGSEA. The CDR3 totals 13 residues.

This clone was seen a single time. This chain joins TRBV19 and TRBJ2-5; tentatively, D is TRBD2 (5 bases). The CDR3 totals 13 residues. Germline V gene sequence: CDR1 LNHDA, CDR2 SQIVND (reference sequence). The V end lost 3 bases, the J end lost 6 bases, and 11 bases lay between the germline ends. The CDR3 DNA follows: TGTGCCAGTAGTATCATTAGCGCCAAGACCCAGTACTTC. Translation: CASSIISAKTQYF.

This clone was seen only once. This chain joins TRBV25-1 and TRBJ2-7; 10 bases are a match to TRBD2. V lost 8 bases to trimming and J lost 4 bases; unmatched junction nucleotides: 14. The CDR3 has 16 amino acids. In germline, CDR1 is MGHDK, CDR2 SYGVNS. The CDR3 protein is CASRRTSGLTGYEQYF. The CDR3 DNA reads as TGTGCCAGCCGTCGGACTAGCGGCCTTACGGGTTACGAGCAGTACTTC.

The CDR3 loop reads CASVLGGGEAFF. The CDR3 DNA reads as TGTGCCAGCGTCCTGGGCGGCGGGGAAGCTTTCTTT. This chain joins TRBV25-1 and TRBJ1-1, with unresolved D. Trimming pared 8 bases from V and 8 bases from J, leaving 15 bases between. From germline, CDR1 is MGHDK and CDR2 SYGVNS. This CDR3 has 12 residues.

This chain joins TRBV27 and TRBJ1-5; possibly TRBD1 for D (6 bases). The CDR3 runs 16 residues. Per germline, CDR1 MNHEY and CDR2 SMNVEV (reference sequence). V lost 6 bases to trimming and J lost 5 bases, with 20 bases between them. The CDR3 bases are TGTGCCAGCAGCCCCATCCCTACGTCAGGGGATCAGCCCCAGCATTTT. Translation: CASSPIPTSGDQPQHF.

This chain links TRBV7-6 with TRBJ2-7, with TRBD2 matching 7 bases. Germline lookup yields CDR1 SGHVS and CDR2 FNYEAQ. The junction had 17 bases not matched to a gene; V was cut back by 0 bases and J by 3 bases. The CDR3 covers 19 residues. CDR3 coding DNA: TGTGCCAGCAGCTTAGCGGGTAGGGCGGGGGAGGGGATCGACTACGAGCAGTACTTC. It codes for CASSLAGRAGEGIDYEQYF. The full variable domain, its missing parts supplied by reference TRBV7-6 and TRBJ2-7, is GAGVSQSPRYKVTKRGQDVALRCDPISGHVSLYWYRQALGQGPEFLTYFNYEAQQDKSGLPNDRFSAERPEGSISTLTIQRTEQRDSAMYRCASSLAGRAGEGIDYEQYFGPGTRLTVT.

J is TRBJ2-2 and V is TRBV5-1; unclear D gene. CDR3 length: 14 amino acids. Germline V gene lookup returns CDR1 SGHRS and CDR2 YFSETQ. The V end was cut by 2 bases, the J end by 1 base, with 6 bases between. CDR3 nucleotides: TGCGCCAGCAGCTTATCACAGAACACCGGGGAGCTGTTTTTT. Amino acid sequence: CASSLSQNTGELFF.

This rearrangement joins TRBV27 to TRBJ2-4; D gene ambiguous. This CDR3 contains 14 residues. Per germline, CDR1 MNHEY and CDR2 SMNVEV (reference sequence). V was cut by 11 bases and J by 0 bases, with 14 bases left in between. The CDR3 DNA is TGTGCCTTCCTCCGTTGGCTAGCCAAAAACATTCAGTACTTC. It is translated as CAFLRWLAKNIQYF.

This chain joins TRBV6-5 and TRBJ2-7; the match to TRBD2 covers 10 bases. The CDR3 is 15 residues long. With 2 bases clipped from V and 3 bases from J, the junction kept 4 bases outside the gene matches. Germline values: CDR1 MNHEY, CDR2 SVGAGI. This chain's CDR3 is CASSYRLAGVYEQYF. The CDR3 region has the DNA TGTGCCAGCAGTTACCGGCTAGCGGGAGTCTACGAGCAGTACTTC.

The chain links TRBV11-2 to TRBJ2-7; no definite D call. Germline V gene sequence: CDR1 SGHAT, CDR2 FQNNGV. Trimming shortened V by 7 bases and J by 5 bases, and 15 bases separated the two germline ends. The CDR3 sequence is 13 residues long. The CDR3 coding sequence is TGTGCCAGCACCCAACTGTCCCCCCACGAGCAGTACTTC. Protein: CASTQLSPHEQYF.

Of note for this clone: The sample contains more than one DNA sequence encoding this CDR3. The gene calls are TRBV6-1 and TRBJ1-2, with 7 bases lining up with TRBD1. Germline-derived CDR1 and CDR2 are MNHNS and SASEGT. Trimming removed 4 bases from V and 4 bases from J; junction bases left unmatched: 0. CDR3 length: 12 residues. CDR3 region: CASSGQGYGYTF. CDR3 nucleotide sequence: TGTGCCAGCAGTGGACAGGGCTATGGCTACACCTTC.

The V and J genes are TRBV19 and TRBJ2-2; D is undetermined. The germline V and J ends were trimmed by 5 bases and 3 bases, with 16 bases remaining between them. The CDR3 is 16 amino acids. Germline V gene data show CDR1 as LNHDA and CDR2 as SQIVND (reference sequence). CDR3 in amino acids: CASSGAETRHTGELFF. The DNA of the CDR3 is TGTGCCAGTAGTGGCGCGGAGACCAGACACACCGGGGAGCTGTTTTTT.